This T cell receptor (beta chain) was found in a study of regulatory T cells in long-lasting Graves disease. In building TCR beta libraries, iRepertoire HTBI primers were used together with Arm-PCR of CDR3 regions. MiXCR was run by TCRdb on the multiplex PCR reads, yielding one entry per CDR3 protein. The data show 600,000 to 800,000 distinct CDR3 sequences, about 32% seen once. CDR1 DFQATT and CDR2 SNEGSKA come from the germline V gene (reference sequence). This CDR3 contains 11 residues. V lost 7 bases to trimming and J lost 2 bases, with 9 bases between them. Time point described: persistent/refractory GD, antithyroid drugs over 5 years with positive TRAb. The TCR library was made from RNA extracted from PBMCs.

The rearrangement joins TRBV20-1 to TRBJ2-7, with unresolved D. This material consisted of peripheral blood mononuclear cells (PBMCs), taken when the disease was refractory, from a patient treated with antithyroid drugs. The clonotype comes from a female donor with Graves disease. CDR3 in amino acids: CSGADPYEQYF. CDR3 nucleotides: TGCAGTGGAGCCGACCCCTACGAGCAGTACTTC.